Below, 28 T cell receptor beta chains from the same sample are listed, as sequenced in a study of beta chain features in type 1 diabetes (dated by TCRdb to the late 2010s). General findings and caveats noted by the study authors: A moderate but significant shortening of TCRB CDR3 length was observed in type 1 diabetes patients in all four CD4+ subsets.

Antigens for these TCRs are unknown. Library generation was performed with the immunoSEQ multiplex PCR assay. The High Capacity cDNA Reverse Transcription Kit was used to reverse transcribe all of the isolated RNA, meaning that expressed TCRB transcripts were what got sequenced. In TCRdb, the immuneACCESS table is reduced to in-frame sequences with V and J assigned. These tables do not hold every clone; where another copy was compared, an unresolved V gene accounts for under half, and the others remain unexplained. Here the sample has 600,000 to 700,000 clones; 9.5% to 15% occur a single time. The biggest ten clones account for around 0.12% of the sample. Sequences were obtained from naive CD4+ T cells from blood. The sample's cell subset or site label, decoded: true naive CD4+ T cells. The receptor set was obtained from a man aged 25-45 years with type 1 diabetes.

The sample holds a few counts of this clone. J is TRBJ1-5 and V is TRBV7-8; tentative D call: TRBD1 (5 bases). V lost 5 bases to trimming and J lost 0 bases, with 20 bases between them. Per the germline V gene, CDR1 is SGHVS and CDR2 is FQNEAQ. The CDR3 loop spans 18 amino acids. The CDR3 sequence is CASSTRSGTYYSNQPQHF. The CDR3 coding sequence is TGTGCCAGCAGCACGCGGTCCGGGACGTACTATAGCAATCAGCCCCAGCATTTT.

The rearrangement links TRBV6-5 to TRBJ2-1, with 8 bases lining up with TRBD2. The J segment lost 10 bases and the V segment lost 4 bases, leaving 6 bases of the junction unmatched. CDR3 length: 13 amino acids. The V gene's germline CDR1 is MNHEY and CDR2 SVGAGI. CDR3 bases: TGTGCCAGCAGTTCCCTCCGGGAGGGCGAGCAGTTCTTC. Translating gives CASSSLREGEQFF.

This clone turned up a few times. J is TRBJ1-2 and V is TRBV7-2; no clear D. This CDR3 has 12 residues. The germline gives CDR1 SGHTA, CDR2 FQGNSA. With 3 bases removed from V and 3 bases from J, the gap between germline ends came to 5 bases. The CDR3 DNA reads TGTGCCAGCAGCTTGGCGGACTATGGCTACACCTTC. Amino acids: CASSLADYGYTF.

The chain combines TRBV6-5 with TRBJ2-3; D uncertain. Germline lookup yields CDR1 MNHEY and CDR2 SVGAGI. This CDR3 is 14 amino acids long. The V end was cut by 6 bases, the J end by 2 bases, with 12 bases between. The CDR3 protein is CASSPSRLTDTQYF. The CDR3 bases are TGTGCCAGCAGCCCCAGCAGACTCACAGATACGCAGTATTTT.

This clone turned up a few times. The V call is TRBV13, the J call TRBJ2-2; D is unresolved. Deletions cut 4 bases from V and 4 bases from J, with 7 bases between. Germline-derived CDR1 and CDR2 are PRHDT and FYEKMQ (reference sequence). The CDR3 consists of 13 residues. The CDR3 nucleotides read TGTGCCAGCAGCTGGAGCGTCACCGGGGAGCTGTTTTTT. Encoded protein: CASSWSVTGELFF.

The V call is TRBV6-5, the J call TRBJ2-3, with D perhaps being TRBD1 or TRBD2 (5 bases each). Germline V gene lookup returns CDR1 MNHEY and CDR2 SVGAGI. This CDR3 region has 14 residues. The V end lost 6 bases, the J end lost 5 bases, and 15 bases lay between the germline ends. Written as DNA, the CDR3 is TGTGCCAGCAGCCTCCACCAGGGAGTAGATACGCAGTATTTT. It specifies CASSLHQGVDTQYF.

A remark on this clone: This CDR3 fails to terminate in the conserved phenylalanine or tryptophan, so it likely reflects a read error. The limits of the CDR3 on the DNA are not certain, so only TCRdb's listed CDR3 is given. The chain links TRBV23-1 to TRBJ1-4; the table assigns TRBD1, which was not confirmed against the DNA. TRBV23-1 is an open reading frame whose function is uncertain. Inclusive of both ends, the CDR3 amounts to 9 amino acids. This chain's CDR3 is CASTTGTGL.

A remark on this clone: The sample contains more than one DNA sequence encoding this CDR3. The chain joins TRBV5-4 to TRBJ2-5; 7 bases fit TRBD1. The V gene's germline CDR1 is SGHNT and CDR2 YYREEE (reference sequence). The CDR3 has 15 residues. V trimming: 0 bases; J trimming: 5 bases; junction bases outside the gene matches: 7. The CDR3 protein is CASSLVAGGRETQYF. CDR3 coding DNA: TGTGCCAGCAGCTTGGTCGCAGGGGGTCGGGAGACCCAGTACTTC.

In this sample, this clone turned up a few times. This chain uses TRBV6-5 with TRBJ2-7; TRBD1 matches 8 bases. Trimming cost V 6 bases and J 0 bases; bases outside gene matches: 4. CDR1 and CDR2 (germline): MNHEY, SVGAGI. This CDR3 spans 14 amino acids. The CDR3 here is CASSDRGHSYEQYF. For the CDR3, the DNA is TGTGCCAGCAGCGACAGGGGTCACTCCTACGAGCAGTACTTC.

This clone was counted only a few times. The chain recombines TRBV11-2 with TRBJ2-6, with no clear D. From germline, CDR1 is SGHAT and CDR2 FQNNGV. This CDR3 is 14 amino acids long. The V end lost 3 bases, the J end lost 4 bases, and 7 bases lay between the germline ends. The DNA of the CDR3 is TGTGCCAGCAGCTTCCGGGCAGGGGCCAACGTCCTGACTTTC. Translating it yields CASSFRAGANVLTF. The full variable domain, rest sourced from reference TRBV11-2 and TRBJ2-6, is EAGVAQSPRYKIIEKRQSVAFWCNPISGHATLYWYQQILGQGPKLLIQFQNNGVVDDSQLPKDRFSAERLKGVDSTLKIQPAKLEDSAVYLCASSFRAGANVLTFGAGSRLTVL.

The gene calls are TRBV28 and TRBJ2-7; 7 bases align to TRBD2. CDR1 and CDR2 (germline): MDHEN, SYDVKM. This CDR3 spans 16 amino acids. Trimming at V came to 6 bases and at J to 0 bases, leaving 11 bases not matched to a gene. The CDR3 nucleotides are TGTGCCAGCAGCCGGGGAGCTAGCGGCGACTCCTACGAGCAGTACTTC. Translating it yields CASSRGASGDSYEQYF.

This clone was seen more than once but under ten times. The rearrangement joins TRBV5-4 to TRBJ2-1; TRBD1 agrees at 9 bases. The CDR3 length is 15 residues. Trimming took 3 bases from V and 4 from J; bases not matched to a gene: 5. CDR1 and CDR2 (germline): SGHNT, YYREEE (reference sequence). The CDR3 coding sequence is TGTGCCAGCAGCTGGGGACAGGGTCCGTACAATGAGCAGTTCTTC. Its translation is CASSWGQGPYNEQFF. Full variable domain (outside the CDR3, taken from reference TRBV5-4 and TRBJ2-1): ETGVTQSPTHLIKTRGQQVTLRCSSQSGHNTVSWYQQALGQGPQFIFQYYREEENGRGNFPPRFSGLQFPNYSSELNVNALELDDSALYLCASSWGQGPYNEQFFGPGTRLTVL.

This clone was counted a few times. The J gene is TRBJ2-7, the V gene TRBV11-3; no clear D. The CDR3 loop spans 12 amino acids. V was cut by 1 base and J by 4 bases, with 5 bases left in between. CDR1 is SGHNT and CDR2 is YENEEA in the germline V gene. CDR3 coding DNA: TGTGCCAGCAGCTTAGTTTCGTACGAGCAGTACTTC. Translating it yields CASSLVSYEQYF.

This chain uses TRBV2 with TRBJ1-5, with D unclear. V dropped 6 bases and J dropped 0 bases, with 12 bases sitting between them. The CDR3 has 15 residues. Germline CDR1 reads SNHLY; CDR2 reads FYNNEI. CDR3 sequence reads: CASSGRFYSNQPQHF. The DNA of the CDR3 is TGTGCCAGCAGCGGGCGTTTCTATAGCAATCAGCCCCAGCATTTT.

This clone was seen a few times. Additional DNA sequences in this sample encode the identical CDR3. The CDR3 reads CASRGTGVYGYTF. The DNA of the CDR3 is TGTGCCAGTAGAGGGACAGGGGTCTATGGCTACACCTTC. The chain has TRBV19 and TRBJ1-2, with 10 bases that match TRBD1. Per the germline V gene, CDR1 is LNHDA and CDR2 is SQIVND (reference sequence). With 6 bases clipped from V and 4 bases from J, the junction kept 2 bases outside the gene matches. This CDR3 has 13 residues.

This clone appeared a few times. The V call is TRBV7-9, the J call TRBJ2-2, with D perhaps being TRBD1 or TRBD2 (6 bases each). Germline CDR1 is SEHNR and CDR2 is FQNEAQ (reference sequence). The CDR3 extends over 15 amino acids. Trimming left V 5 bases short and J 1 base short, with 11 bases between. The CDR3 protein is CASSAGHQNTGELFF. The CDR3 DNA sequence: TGTGCCAGCAGCGCGGGACACCAGAACACCGGGGAGCTGTTTTTT.

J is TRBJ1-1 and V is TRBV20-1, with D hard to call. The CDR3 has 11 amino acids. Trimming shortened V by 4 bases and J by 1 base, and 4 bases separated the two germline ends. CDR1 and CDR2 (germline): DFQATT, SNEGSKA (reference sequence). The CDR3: CSAMWNTEAFF. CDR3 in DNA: TGCAGTGCTATGTGGAACACTGAAGCTTTCTTT.

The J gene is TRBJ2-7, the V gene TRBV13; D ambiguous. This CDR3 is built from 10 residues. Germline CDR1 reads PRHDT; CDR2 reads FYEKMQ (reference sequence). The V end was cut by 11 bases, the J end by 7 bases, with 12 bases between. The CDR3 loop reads CARMLEEQYF. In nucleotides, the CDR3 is TGTGCCCGTATGCTGGAAGAGCAGTACTTC.

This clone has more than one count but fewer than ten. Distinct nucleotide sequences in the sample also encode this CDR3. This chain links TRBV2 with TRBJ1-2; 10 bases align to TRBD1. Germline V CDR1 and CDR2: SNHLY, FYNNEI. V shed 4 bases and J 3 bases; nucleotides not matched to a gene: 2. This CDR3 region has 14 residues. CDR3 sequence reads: CASSGQGADYGYTF. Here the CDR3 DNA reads TGTGCCAGCAGTGGACAGGGGGCGGACTATGGCTACACCTTC. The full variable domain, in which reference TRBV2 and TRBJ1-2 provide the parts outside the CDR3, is EPEVTQTPSHQVTQMGQEVILRCVPISNHLYFYWYRQILGQKVEFLVSFYNNEISEKSEIFDDQFSVERPDGSNFTLKIRSTKLEDSAMYFCASSGQGADYGYTFGSGTRLTVV.

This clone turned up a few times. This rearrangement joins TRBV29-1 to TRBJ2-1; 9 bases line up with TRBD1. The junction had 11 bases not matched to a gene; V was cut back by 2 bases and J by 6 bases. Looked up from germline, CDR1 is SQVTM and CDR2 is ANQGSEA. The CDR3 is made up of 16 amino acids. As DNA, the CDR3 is TGCAGCGTTGAACTCGTGACAGGGGGACGTCGCAATGAGCAGTTCTTC. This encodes CSVELVTGGRRNEQFF.

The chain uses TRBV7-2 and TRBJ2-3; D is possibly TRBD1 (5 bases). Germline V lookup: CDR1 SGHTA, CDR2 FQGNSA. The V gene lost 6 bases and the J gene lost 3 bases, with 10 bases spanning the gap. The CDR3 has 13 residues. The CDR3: CASRASGTDTQYF. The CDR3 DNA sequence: TGTGCCAGCAGGGCCTCAGGGACAGATACGCAGTATTTT.

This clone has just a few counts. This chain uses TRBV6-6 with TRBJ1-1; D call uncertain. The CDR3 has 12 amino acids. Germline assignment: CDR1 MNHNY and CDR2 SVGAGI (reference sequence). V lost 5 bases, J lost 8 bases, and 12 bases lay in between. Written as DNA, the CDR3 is TGTGCCAGCAGTCAAGACCTCAGAGAAGCTTTCTTT. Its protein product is CASSQDLREAFF.

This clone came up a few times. The CDR3 nucleotides read TGTGCCTGGGTACGGGGGACAGCGAATTCACCCCTCCACTTT. Encoded protein: CAWVRGTANSPLHF. The chain joins TRBV30 to TRBJ1-6, with 7 bases fitting TRBD1. From germline, CDR1 is GTSNPN and CDR2 SVGIG (reference sequence). This CDR3 contains 14 residues. Trimming took 5 bases from V and 7 from J; bases not matched to a gene: 8.

The CDR3 protein is CASGVGAYNEQFF. The CDR3 coding sequence is TGTGCCAGCGGGGTAGGGGCCTACAATGAGCAGTTCTTC. This sequence joins TRBV21-1 and TRBJ2-1; the tabulated D call, TRBD1, remains unverified against the DNA. TRBV21-1 is tagged as a pseudogene. The CDR3 is 13 residues long.

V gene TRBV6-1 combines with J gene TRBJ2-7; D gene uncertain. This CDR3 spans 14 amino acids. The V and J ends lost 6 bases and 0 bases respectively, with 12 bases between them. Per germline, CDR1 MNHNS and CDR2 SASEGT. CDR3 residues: CASRDERGSYEQYF. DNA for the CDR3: TGTGCCAGCAGAGATGAAAGAGGCTCCTACGAGCAGTACTTC.

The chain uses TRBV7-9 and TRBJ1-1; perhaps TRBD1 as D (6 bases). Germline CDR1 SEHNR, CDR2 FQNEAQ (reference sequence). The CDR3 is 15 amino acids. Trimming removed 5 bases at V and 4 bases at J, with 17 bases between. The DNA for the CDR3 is TGTGCCAGCAGCGGACAACAGGGTTTCGGCACTGAAGCTTTCTTT. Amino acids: CASSGQQGFGTEAFF.

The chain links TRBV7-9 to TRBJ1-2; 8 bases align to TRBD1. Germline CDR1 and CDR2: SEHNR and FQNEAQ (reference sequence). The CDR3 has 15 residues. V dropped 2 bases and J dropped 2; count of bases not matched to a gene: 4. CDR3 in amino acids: CASSLMGQENYGYTF. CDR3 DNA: TGTGCCAGCAGCTTAATGGGACAGGAAAACTATGGCTACACCTTC. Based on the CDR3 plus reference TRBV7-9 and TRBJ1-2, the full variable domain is DTGVSQNPRHKITKRGQNVTFRCDPISEHNRLYWYRQTLGQGPEFLTYFQNEAQLEKSRLLSDRFSAERPKGSFSTLEIQRTEQGDSAMYLCASSLMGQENYGYTFGSGTRLTVV.

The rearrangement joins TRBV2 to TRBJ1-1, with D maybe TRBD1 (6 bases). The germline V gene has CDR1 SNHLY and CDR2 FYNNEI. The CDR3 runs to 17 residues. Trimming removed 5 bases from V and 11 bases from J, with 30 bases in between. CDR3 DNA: TGTGCCAGCAGTCCACGAATCGGGGACTTGTATCCCCAGGGGGCTTTCTTT. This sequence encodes CASSPRIGDLYPQGAFF.